The clone carrying this T cell receptor beta chain was found once. Germline V gene sequence: CDR1 MRHNA, CDR2 SNTAGT. The CDR3 runs to 20 residues. Trimming took 0 bases from V and 5 from J, leaving 26 bases between them. This specimen belongs to a study of molecular identifiers for immune sequencing clone quantification. Overall study: The replicate experiment used RNA from 20,000 or 100,000 naive CD8 cells. This RNA was split into five aliquots, and four of them were sequenced.

TCRdb re-called the PCR reads through MiXCR, storing one row per CDR3 protein. This table holds some 320,000 distinct CDR3 sequences, about a fifth found once. Specimen: naive CD8+ T cells from blood, with Jurkat cell RNA spiked in. Described subset: FACS-sorted CD8+CD4-CCR7+CD45RA+ naive T cells. V is TRBV6-4 and J is TRBJ2-1, with D possibly called TRBD1 or TRBD2 (6 bases each). This clonotype was obtained from a human donor in good health. Some libraries in this study had Jurkat cell RNA spiked in. The CDR3 here is CASSDSTGRGWMRDHNEQFF. The CDR3 bases are TGTGCCAGCAGTGACTCGACGGGCAGGGGATGGATGCGGGACCACAATGAGCAGTTCTTC.